This T cell receptor (beta chain) was captured in a study of cytotoxic CD8 clonotypes in ibrutinib-treated CLL. V shed 6 bases and J 5 bases; nucleotides not matched to a gene: 9. From germline, CDR1 is MNHEY and CDR2 SVGAGI. This CDR3 is built from 15 residues. Data came from immunoSEQ multiplex PCR; TCRdb stores just in-frame clones and leaves some out. The sample holds some 150,000 clones, about 76% seen once. The source material was PBMCs, sampled after 24 months of ibrutinib treatment. The V call is TRBV6-5, the J call TRBJ2-1, with 8 bases that match TRBD2. This receptor was obtained from a human donor with chronic lymphocytic leukemia. CDR3 amino acids: CASSTPGLGHNEQFF. The DNA for the CDR3 is TGTGCCAGCAGCACCCCGGGACTAGGACACAATGAGCAGTTCTTC.